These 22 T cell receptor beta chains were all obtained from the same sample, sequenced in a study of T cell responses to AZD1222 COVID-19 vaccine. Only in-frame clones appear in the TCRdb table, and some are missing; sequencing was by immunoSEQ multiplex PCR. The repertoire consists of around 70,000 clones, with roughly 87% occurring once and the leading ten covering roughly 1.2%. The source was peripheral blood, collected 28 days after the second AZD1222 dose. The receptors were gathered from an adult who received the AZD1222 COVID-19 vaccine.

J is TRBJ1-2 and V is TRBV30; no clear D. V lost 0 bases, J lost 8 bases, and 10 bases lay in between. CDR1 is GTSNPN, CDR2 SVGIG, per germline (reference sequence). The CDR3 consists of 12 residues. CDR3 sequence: CAWSVEGSGYTF. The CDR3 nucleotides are TGTGCCTGGAGTGTAGAGGGTTCGGGCTACACCTTC.

This chain's CDR3 is CASSIPSGGTYGYTF. In nucleotides, the CDR3 is TGTGCCAGTAGTATCCCATCCGGTGGAACCTATGGCTACACCTTC. The chain links TRBV19 to TRBJ1-2; unclear D gene. This CDR3 contains 15 residues. V lost 3 bases, J lost 4 bases, and 15 bases lay in between. Germline assignment: CDR1 LNHDA and CDR2 SQIVND (reference sequence).

CDR3 coding DNA: TGTGCCAGTAGCCGAAGGGGTTCTGAAGCTTTCTTT. This gives the protein CASSRRGSEAFF. V gene TRBV19 combines with J gene TRBJ1-1; D is perhaps TRBD1 (5 bases). V lost 6 bases and J lost 6, with 11 bases in between. The CDR3 consists of 12 residues. The germline V gene has CDR1 LNHDA and CDR2 SQIVND (reference sequence).

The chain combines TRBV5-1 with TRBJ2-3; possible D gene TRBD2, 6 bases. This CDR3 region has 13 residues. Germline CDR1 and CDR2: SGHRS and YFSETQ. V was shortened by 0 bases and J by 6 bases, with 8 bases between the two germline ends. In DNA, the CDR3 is TGCGCCAGCAGCTTGGCGGAGGGTGATACGCAGTATTTT. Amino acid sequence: CASSLAEGDTQYF.

CDR3: CASSYRMNQPQHF. The CDR3 region has the DNA TGTGCCAGCAGCTACAGGATGAATCAGCCCCAGCATTTT. The chain has TRBV7-2 and TRBJ1-5; a weak D match, TRBD1 (5 bases). Germline CDR1 reads SGHTA; CDR2 reads FQGNSA. V shed 4 bases and J shed 4 bases, with 8 bases lying between them. This CDR3 comprises 13 residues.

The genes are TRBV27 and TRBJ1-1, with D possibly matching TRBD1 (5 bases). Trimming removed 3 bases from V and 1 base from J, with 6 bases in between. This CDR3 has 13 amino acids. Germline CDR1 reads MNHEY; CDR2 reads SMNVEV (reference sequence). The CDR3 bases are TGTGCCAGCAGTTTTACAGGGAACACTGAAGCTTTCTTT. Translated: CASSFTGNTEAFF.

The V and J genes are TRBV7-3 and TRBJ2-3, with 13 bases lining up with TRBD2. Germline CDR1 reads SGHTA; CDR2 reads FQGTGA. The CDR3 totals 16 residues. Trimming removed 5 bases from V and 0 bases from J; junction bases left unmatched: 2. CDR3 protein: CASSRTSGGSTDTQYF. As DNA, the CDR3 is TGTGCCAGCAGCCGGACTAGCGGGGGTAGCACAGATACGCAGTATTTT.

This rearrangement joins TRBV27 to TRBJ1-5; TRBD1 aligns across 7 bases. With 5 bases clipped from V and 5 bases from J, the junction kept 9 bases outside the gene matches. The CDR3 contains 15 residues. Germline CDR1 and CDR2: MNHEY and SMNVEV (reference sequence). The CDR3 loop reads CASSPMDRPYQPQHF. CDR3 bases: TGTGCCAGCAGTCCAATGGACAGGCCGTATCAGCCCCAGCATTTT.

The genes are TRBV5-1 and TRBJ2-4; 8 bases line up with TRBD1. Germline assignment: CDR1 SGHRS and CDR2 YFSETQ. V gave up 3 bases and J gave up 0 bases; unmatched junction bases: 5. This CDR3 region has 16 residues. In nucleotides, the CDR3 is TGCGCCAGCAGCTCCCGGACAGGGAGAGCCAAAAACATTCAGTACTTC. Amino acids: CASSSRTGRAKNIQYF.

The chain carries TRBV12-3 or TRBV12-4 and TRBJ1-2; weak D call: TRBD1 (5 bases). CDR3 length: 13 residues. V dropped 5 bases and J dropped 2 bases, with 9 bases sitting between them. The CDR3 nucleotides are TGTGCCAGCAGTCTGACAGTGAACTATGGCTACACCTTC. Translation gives CASSLTVNYGYTF.

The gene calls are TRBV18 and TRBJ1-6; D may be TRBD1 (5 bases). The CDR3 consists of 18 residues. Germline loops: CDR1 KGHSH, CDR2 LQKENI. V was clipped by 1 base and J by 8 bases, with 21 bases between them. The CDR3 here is CASSPQIVFAGADSPLHF. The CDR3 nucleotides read TGTGCCAGCTCACCACAGATAGTGTTTGCCGGGGCTGATTCACCCCTCCACTTT.

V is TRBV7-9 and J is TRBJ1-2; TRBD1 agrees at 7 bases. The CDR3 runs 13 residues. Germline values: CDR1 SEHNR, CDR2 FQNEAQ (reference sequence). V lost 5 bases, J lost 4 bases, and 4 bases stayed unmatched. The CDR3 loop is CASSRQGGYGYTF. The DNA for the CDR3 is TGTGCCAGCAGCCGACAGGGCGGCTATGGCTACACCTTC.

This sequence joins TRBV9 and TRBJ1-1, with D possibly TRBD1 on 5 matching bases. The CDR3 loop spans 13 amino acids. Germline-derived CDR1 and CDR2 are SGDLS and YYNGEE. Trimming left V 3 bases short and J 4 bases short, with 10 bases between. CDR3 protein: CASSAGTVTEAFF. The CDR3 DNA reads TGTGCCAGCAGCGCTGGGACGGTCACTGAAGCTTTCTTT.

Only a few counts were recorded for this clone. The CDR3, as DNA: TGCGCCAGCAGCCAAGACAGGGGAAGGGATCAGCCCCAGCATTTT. Its protein product is CASSQDRGRDQPQHF. J is TRBJ1-5 and V is TRBV4-3; TRBD1 might be the D (6 bases). In germline, CDR1 is LGHNA, CDR2 YSLEER. With 0 bases removed from V and 5 bases from J, the gap between germline ends came to 11 bases. The CDR3 runs 15 residues.

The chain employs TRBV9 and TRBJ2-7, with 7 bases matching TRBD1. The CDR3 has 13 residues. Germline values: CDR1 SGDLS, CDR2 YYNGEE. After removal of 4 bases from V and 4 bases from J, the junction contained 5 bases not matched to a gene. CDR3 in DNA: TGTGCCAGCAGCAGACAGGGAGCATACGAGCAGTACTTC. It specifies CASSRQGAYEQYF.

The CDR3 here is CASSGPLNYGYTF. For the CDR3, the DNA is TGTGCCAGCAGTGGCCCATTGAACTATGGCTACACCTTC. The chain links TRBV2 to TRBJ1-2; D is uncertain. CDR1 is SNHLY and CDR2 is FYNNEI in the germline V gene. The CDR3 loop spans 13 amino acids. Trimming took off 4 bases at V and 2 bases at J, with 8 bases between the two ends.

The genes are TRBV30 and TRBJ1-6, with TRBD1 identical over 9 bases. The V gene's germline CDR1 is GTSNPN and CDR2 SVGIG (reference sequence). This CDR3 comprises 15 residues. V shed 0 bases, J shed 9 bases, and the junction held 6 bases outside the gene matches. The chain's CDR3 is CAWSVMGTGSSPLHF. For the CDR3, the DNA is TGTGCCTGGAGTGTAATGGGGACAGGGAGTTCACCCCTCCACTTT.

The CDR3 is CASSLVGIIASGPQETQYF. CDR3 sequence (DNA): TGTGCCAGCAGCTTAGTTGGTATAATCGCTAGCGGCCCCCAAGAGACCCAGTACTTC. This chain joins TRBV7-2 and TRBJ2-5; TRBD2 agrees at 7 bases. The germline V gene has CDR1 SGHTA and CDR2 FQGNSA. The CDR3 is made up of 19 amino acids. The V segment lost 1 base and the J segment 1 base; nucleotides outside the gene matches: 15.

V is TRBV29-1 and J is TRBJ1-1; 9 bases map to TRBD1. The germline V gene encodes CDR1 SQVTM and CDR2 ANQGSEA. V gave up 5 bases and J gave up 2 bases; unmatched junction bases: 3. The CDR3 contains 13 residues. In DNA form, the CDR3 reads TGCAGCGTTTCACAGGGGGCCAACACTGAAGCTTTCTTT. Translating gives CSVSQGANTEAFF.

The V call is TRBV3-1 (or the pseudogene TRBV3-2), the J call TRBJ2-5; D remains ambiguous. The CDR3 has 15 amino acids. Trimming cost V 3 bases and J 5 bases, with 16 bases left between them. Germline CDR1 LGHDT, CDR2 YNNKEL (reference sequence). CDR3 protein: CASSQGLSVGETQYF. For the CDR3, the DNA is TGTGCCAGCAGCCAGGGTCTCTCGGTTGGGGAGACCCAGTACTTC.

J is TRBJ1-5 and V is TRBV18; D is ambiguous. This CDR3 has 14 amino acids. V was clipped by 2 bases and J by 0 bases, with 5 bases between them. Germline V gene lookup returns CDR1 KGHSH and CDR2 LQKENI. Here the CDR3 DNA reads TGTGCCAGCTCACCAGGTTATAGCAATCAGCCCCAGCATTTT. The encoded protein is CASSPGYSNQPQHF.

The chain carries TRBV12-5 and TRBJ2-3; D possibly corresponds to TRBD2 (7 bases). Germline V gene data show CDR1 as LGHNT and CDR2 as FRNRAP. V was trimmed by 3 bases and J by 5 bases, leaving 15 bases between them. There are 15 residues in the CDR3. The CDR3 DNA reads TGTGCTAGTGGTTTAGGGGGGAGGGCGTTAGATACGCAGTATTTT. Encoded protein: CASGLGGRALDTQYF.